This is a list of T cell receptor beta chains from one sample in a study of identical twins' blood T cells. TCRdb passed the 5' RACE reads through MiXCR, listing each CDR3 protein once. The sample comprises roughly 340,000 distinct CDR3 sequences, more than 25% of which are singletons, and 5.5% to 7% rests with the top ten. The sample was PBMCs. Source of these receptors: a woman between 18 and 55 years old in good health. CDR3s include the opening cysteine and the closing phenylalanine or tryptophan. The D gene is left open where the match is weak. Clone size is stated in some rows and not others, as once, few, many or a class when expanded.

V	J	size	D	DNA	CDR3
TRBV20-1	TRBJ2-5	NA	NA	TGCAGTGCTAGAGATCCCCGGGACGGTAACCAAGAGACCCAGTACTTC	CSARDPRDGNQETQYF
TRBV2	TRBJ1-1	NA	NA	TGTGCCAGTGGGGGTAGGGGGGGCGCGAACACTGAAGCTTTCTTT	CASGGRGGANTEAFF
TRBV27	TRBJ2-7	NA	TRBD1	TGTGCCAGCAGACCCGGACAGGTACGCAACGAGCAGTACTTC	CASRPGQVRNEQYF
TRBV15	TRBJ2-1	few	TRBD2	TGTGCCACCAGCAGATCCCCTAGCGGCTCCTACAATGAGCAGTTCTTC	CATSRSPSGSYNEQFF
TRBV20-1	TRBJ2-1	NA	NA	TGCAGTGCGCCCCGAAGCTCCTACAATGAGCAGTTCTTC	CSAPRSSYNEQFF
TRBV12-5	TRBJ1-6	few	NA	TGTGCTAGTGGCCCGACAGTGACAAATTCACCCCTCCACTTT	CASGPTVTNSPLHF
TRBV5-1	TRBJ1-5	few	TRBD1	TGCGCCAGCAGCTTGGTAACAGGGGGCAATCAGCCCCAGCATTTT	CASSLVTGGNQPQHF
TRBV5-1	TRBJ2-1	NA	NA	TGCGCCAGCAGCTTGTTACAGCAGGGTGAGCAGTTCTTC	CASSLLQQGEQFF
TRBV27	TRBJ2-2	NA	NA	TGTGCCACAACTAGCACTTTCACCGGGGAGCTGTTTTTT	CATTSTFTGELFF
TRBV6-1	TRBJ1-1	NA	NA	TGTGCCAGCAGAGGCGGCTTTAGCACTGAAGCTTTCTTT	CASRGGFSTEAFF
TRBV3-1	TRBJ2-4	NA	NA	TGTGCCAGCGAGCAGACAATCGAGAACATTCAGTACTTC	CASEQTIENIQYF
TRBV28	TRBJ1-1	NA	NA	TGTGCCAGCAGTTTCCCTGACAGTCCGCCCGGAGCTTTCTTT	CASSFPDSPPGAFF
TRBV12-3/TRBV12-4	TRBJ1-6	NA	NA	TGTGCCACCCGTGGGGGTACCAATTCACCCCTCCGCTTT	CATRGGTNSPLRF
TRBV2	TRBJ2-5	NA	NA	TGTGCCAGCAGGGGAGACAGCATTCGTAAGACCCAGTACTTC	CASRGDSIRKTQYF
TRBV6-6	TRBJ1-1	NA	TRBD1	TGTGCCAGCAGTTACCTTAGGGGGCTGGCTTTCTTT	CASSYLRGLAFF
TRBV10-3	TRBJ2-1	few	TRBD1	TGTGCCAGCCTTGCGAGACAGGGGAACAATGAGCAGTTCTTC	CASLARQGNNEQFF
TRBV11-2	TRBJ1-2	few	TRBD1	TGTGCCAGCAGCTTTATCGCACTTAGCAGGGGGCAGGGCTACACCTTC	CASSFIALSRGQGYTF
TRBV27	TRBJ1-2	few	NA	TGTGCCAGCAGTTCCCAGGGGCGCGCTAACTATGGCTACACCTTC	CASSSQGRANYGYTF
TRBV10-2	TRBJ1-2	NA	NA	TGCGCCAGCAGGGCCCTCTCTGGCTACACCTTC	CASRALSGYTF
TRBV5-1	TRBJ2-3	once	NA	TGCGCCAGCAGCTTCGGTTCGGTCGCCTTGAGCAAAGATACGCAGTATTTT	CASSFGSVALSKDTQYF
TRBV2	TRBJ1-4	NA	NA	TGTGCCAGCAGCGCTTCAGGGTTGCGGGAAAAACTGTTTTTT	CASSASGLREKLFF
TRBV11-2	TRBJ1-1	few	TRBD1	TGTGCCAGCAGCTTACGGGGACAGGAGGGAGCTTTCTTT	CASSLRGQEGAFF
TRBV5-1	TRBJ2-7	NA	NA	TGCGCCAGCAGCTTGGGGACGGTAGCCTACGAGCAGTACTTC	CASSLGTVAYEQYF
TRBV7-7	TRBJ1-4	many	TRBD1	TGTGCTAGCAGCCCGGACAGGGACGGAAAACTGTTTTTT	CASSPDRDGKLFF
TRBV29-1	TRBJ2-1	few	TRBD1	TGCAGCGCCAAGGGACAGCTCGGAAATGAGCAGTTCTTC	CSAKGQLGNEQFF
TRBV7-9	TRBJ2-7	few	NA	TGTGCCAGCAGCTTAGCGGTGGGTCGGAACTCCTACGAGCAGTACTTC	CASSLAVGRNSYEQYF
TRBV7-2	TRBJ2-2	NA	TRBD2	TGTGCCAGCAGCTTTCAAGGCGGGAGGACCGGGGAGCTGTTTTTT	CASSFQGGRTGELFF
TRBV29-1	TRBJ1-2	few	NA	TGCAGCGTAACCCTACGGGGGAACGGCTACACCTTC	CSVTLRGNGYTF
TRBV29-1	TRBJ2-7	few	TRBD1	TGCAGCATACCCACAGGGGAGAACTACGAGCAGTACTTC	CSIPTGENYEQYF
TRBV29-1	TRBJ1-5	few	TRBD1	TGCAGCGTTGGGTCAGGGGGCCTTCAGCCCCAGCATTTT	CSVGSGGLQPQHF
TRBV6-5	TRBJ2-3	few	NA	TGTGCCAGCAGTTACTCGGGATCTAGCACAGATACGCAGTATTTT	CASSYSGSSTDTQYF
TRBV19	TRBJ1-5	NA	NA	TGTGCCAGTGGGGAGCGGCAACCCAATCAGCCCCAGCATTTT	CASGERQPNQPQHF
TRBV28	TRBJ1-5	many	TRBD1	TGTGCCAGCAGCCCCACCGGGACAGGGGAACAGCCCCAGCATTTT	CASSPTGTGEQPQHF
TRBV12-5	TRBJ1-1	NA	NA	TGTGCTAGTGGTTTGGAGGGACGTGGGGCTTTCTTT	CASGLEGRGAFF
TRBV29-1	TRBJ2-1	NA	NA	TGCAGCGTTGAAGGGGGACTGAGCTCCTACAATGAGCAGTTCTTC	CSVEGGLSSYNEQFF
TRBV11-1	TRBJ1-1	NA	NA	TGTGCCAGCAGACACACCACTGAAGCTTTCTTT	CASRHTTEAFF
TRBV20-1	TRBJ1-1	few	NA	TGCAGTGCTAGAGATGTACGAGTGGGTAGTGAAGCTTTCTTT	CSARDVRVGSEAFF
TRBV20-1	TRBJ2-3	few	TRBD2	TGCAGTGCTAGTCCTAGCGGGGTCCCGGATACGCAGTATTTT	CSASPSGVPDTQYF
TRBV10-3	TRBJ1-1	NA	NA	TGTGCCATCAGTGAGAACCCGGGAATGGGCACTGAAGCTTTCTTT	CAISENPGMGTEAFF
TRBV12-3/TRBV12-4	TRBJ1-3	NA	NA	TGTGCCAGCAGTCCAAAAACTTATAAATATTTT	CASSPKTYKYF
TRBV19	TRBJ1-1	few	NA	TGTGCCAGTAGTACATACTTGGGGGTGAACACTGAAGCTTTCTTT	CASSTYLGVNTEAFF
TRBV20-1	TRBJ1-1	NA	TRBD1	TGCAGTGCTAGAGATAGAATACCGGGACAGGGGTCTGAAGCTTTCTTT	CSARDRIPGQGSEAFF
TRBV29-1	TRBJ2-7	NA	NA	TGCAGCGGATCAGAGAGGATCGGCTACGAGCAGTACTTC	CSGSERIGYEQYF
TRBV5-1	TRBJ1-2	few	NA	TGCGCCAGCAGCTTGGGTTTCAGGGGCGAAGGCTATGGCTACACCTTC	CASSLGFRGEGYGYTF
TRBV25-1	TRBJ1-1	NA	TRBD1	TGTGCCACGAGGGACAGGTCTGAAGCTTTCTTT	CATRDRSEAFF
TRBV18	TRBJ1-5	NA	TRBD1	TGTGCCAGCTCAGCGCAGGGGGCTGGGCAGCCCCAGCATTTT	CASSAQGAGQPQHF
TRBV18	TRBJ1-1	NA	TRBD1	TGTGCCAGCTCACCCGCGACAGGGGGGAACACTGAAGCTTTCTTT	CASSPATGGNTEAFF
TRBV5-1	TRBJ1-1	few	NA	TGCGCCAGCATGGACGGTGATAACACTGAAGCTTTCTTT	CASMDGDNTEAFF
TRBV15	TRBJ1-1	many	NA	TGTGCCACCAGCAACCTTAATAGGGTCACTGAAGCTTTCTTT	CATSNLNRVTEAFF
TRBV7-9	TRBJ2-7	few	NA	TGTGCCAGCAGCTTCAGTCTACGGATCCACGAGCAGTACTTC	CASSFSLRIHEQYF
TRBV6-6	TRBJ2-7	NA	NA	TGTGCCAGCAGTTCGGGGGATGGATACGAGCAGTACTTC	CASSSGDGYEQYF
TRBV15	TRBJ1-2	NA	NA	TGTGCCACCAGCAGAGATGTGTGGACAGATGGCTACACCTTC	CATSRDVWTDGYTF
TRBV20-1	TRBJ1-1	NA	NA	TGCAGTGCTGAGACCTTTAACACTGAAGCTTTCTTT	CSAETFNTEAFF
TRBV2	TRBJ1-4	NA	NA	TGTGCCAGCAGTGTGGCTAAAAAACTGTTTTTT	CASSVAKKLFF
TRBV20-1	TRBJ2-1	few	NA	TGCAGTGCTTATGAGGTCTACAATGAGCAGTTCTTC	CSAYEVYNEQFF
TRBV5-4	TRBJ2-6	few	NA	TGTGCCAGCAGCTTGGAGACGGCGTTCTCTGGGGCCAACGTCCTGACTTTC	CASSLETAFSGANVLTF
TRBV20-1	TRBJ1-4	NA	NA	TGCAGTGCTGGGAGTAGCTCGAGAATGTTTTTT	CSAGSSSRMFF
TRBV7-9	TRBJ1-1	few	TRBD1	TGTGCCAGCAGCTTAGTAAGGGACAGGGGACCGGATGCTTTCTTT	CASSLVRDRGPDAFF
TRBV20-1	TRBJ2-1	NA	NA	TGCAGTGCTCTATCGGGAACTGAGCAGTTCTTC	CSALSGTEQFF
TRBV5-6	TRBJ2-3	NA	TRBD2	TGTGCCAGCAGCCAGGGACTAGCGGGGTACGACCCGGATACGCAGTGTTTT	CASSQGLAGYDPDTQCF